What follows is one TCR beta chain and its context. Its specificity is not known. These data originate in a study of T cell responses to AZD1222 COVID-19 vaccine. Study results and limitations: Spike was spanned by vaccine-associated CD4 TCRs, with dominance at 160-218 and 743-854.

The germline CDR1 and CDR2 sequences are MNHEY and SMNVEV (reference sequence). V was pared by 4 bases and J by 14 bases, with 9 bases between. This CDR3 has 11 residues. TCRdb's copy holds only in-frame clones and misses some; the assay was immunoSEQ multiplex PCR. The data show about 92,000 clones, 85% to 90% seen once. The receptor comes from an adult in good health. The V call is TRBV27, the J call TRBJ1-6; no clear D. This specimen was peripheral blood, taken on day 0 of AZD1222 vaccination. CDR3 coding DNA: TGTGCCAGCAGTTGGGATTCTTCCCTCCACTTT. Its protein product is CASSWDSSLHF.